These 20 T cell receptor beta chains were sequenced from one sample in a study of early T cells in non-severe SARS-CoV-2 infection. Via MiXCR, TCRdb re-called the 5' RACE reads, giving one row per CDR3 protein. The repertoire holds roughly 30,000 distinct CDR3 sequences, with approximately 5% as singletons. The sample consisted of whole blood. The receptors were gathered from an adult who was a healthcare worker with PCR-confirmed SARS-CoV-2 infection or an uninfected control (not recorded which).

This clonotype showed up just a few times. CDR3 protein: CSVETKGIRFF. As DNA, the CDR3 is TGCAGCGTTGAAACGAAGGGGATAAGGTTTTTT. The chain employs TRBV29-1 and TRBJ1-4, with D perhaps TRBD1 (5 bases). Germline CDR1 SQVTM, CDR2 ANQGSEA. The CDR3 loop spans 11 amino acids. Trimming shortened V by 2 bases and J by 16 bases, and 14 bases separated the two germline ends. Complete variable domain (other parts from reference TRBV29-1 and TRBJ1-4): SAVISQKPSRDICQRGTSLTIQCQVDSQVTMMFWYRQQPGQSLTLIATANQGSEATYESGFVIDKFPISRPNLTFSTLTVSNMSPEDSSIYLCSVETKGIRFFGSGTQLSVL.

This clonotype was picked up many times. This chain connects TRBV2 to TRBJ1-6, with D tentatively TRBD1 (5 bases). With 2 bases removed from V and 7 bases from J, the gap between germline ends came to 12 bases. The CDR3 extends over 15 amino acids. CDR1 is SNHLY, CDR2 FYNNEI, per germline. In DNA, the CDR3 is TGTGCCAGCAGTGAATGGGGGTTTGTGAATTCACCCCTCCACTTT. This codes for CASSEWGFVNSPLHF.

This clonotype has ten or more counts. This chain joins TRBV19 and TRBJ1-4; TRBD1 matches at 7 bases. V lost 7 bases and J lost 0; bases outside the gene matches: 11. The CDR3 consists of 17 residues. The germline V gene has CDR1 LNHDA and CDR2 SQIVND (reference sequence). This chain's CDR3 is CASTSAQGYATNEKLFF. The CDR3 DNA follows: TGTGCCAGTACCTCCGCACAGGGGTATGCAACTAATGAAAAACTGTTTTTT.

This clonotype was counted many times. This chain joins TRBV19 and TRBJ2-1; TRBD2 agrees at 9 bases. Germline V CDR1 and CDR2: LNHDA, SQIVND (reference sequence). The CDR3 sequence is 16 residues long. V lost 1 base to trimming and J lost 6 bases; unmatched junction nucleotides: 7. Written as DNA, the CDR3 is TGTGCCAGTAGTATAGGATCCAGCGGGGGGTTCAATGAGCAGTTCTTC. It is translated as CASSIGSSGGFNEQFF.

Ten or more counts support this clonotype. The rearrangement uses TRBV6-2 or TRBV6-3 and TRBJ2-7, with D perhaps TRBD2 (7 bases). V lost 7 bases and J 5 bases, leaving 21 bases between the germline ends. The CDR3 spans 15 residues. The germline CDR1 and CDR2 sequences are MNHEY and SVGEGT. CDR3 amino acids: CASTRTWGGLDEQYF. The CDR3 coding sequence is TGTGCCAGCACCCGAACATGGGGGGGCTTGGACGAGCAGTACTTC.

The V and J genes are TRBV19 and TRBJ2-7; 7 bases fit TRBD2. The CDR3 covers 13 residues. Trimming cost V 6 bases and J 3 bases; bases outside gene matches: 5. CDR1 and CDR2 (germline): LNHDA, SQIVND (reference sequence). This CDR3 is CASRGGKDYEQYF. DNA for the CDR3: TGTGCCAGTAGGGGAGGGAAAGACTACGAGCAGTACTTC. Variable domain in full (rest from reference TRBV19 and TRBJ2-7): DGGITQSPKYLFRKEGQNVTLSCEQNLNHDAMYWYRQDPGQGLRLIYYSQIVNDFQKGDIAEGYSVSREKKESFPLTVTSAQKNPTAFYLCASRGGKDYEQYFGPGTRLTVT.

This clonotype has a count of ten or more. The genes are TRBV7-7 and TRBJ2-7; 7 bases are shared with TRBD1. CDR1 and CDR2 (germline): SSHAT, FNYEAQ (reference sequence). CDR3 length equals 13 residues. V gave up 5 bases and J gave up 7 bases; unmatched junction bases: 8. This chain's CDR3 is CASSRDRASEQYF. The CDR3 DNA reads TGTGCCAGCAGCCGTGACAGGGCCAGTGAGCAGTACTTC.

This clonotype was recorded a few times. The chain links TRBV6-6 to TRBJ1-1, with D maybe TRBD1 (6 bases). CDR1 is MNHNY and CDR2 is SVGAGI in the germline V gene (reference sequence). V gave up 2 bases and J gave up 5 bases, with 15 bases separating them. This CDR3 region has 15 residues. The CDR3 spells CASSYDYRVGTEAFF. Written as DNA, the CDR3 is TGTGCCAGCAGTTACGACTACAGGGTTGGGACTGAAGCTTTCTTT.

There are a few counts of this clonotype. V usage is TRBV2 and J usage is TRBJ2-1; 7 bases match TRBD1. V dropped 8 bases and J dropped 4; count of bases not matched to a gene: 8. Per germline, CDR1 SNHLY and CDR2 FYNNEI. The length of the CDR3 is 14 residues. Here the CDR3 reads CASVGTVRYNEQFF. The CDR3 nucleotides read TGTGCCAGCGTTGGGACAGTAAGATACAATGAGCAGTTCTTC.

This clonotype came up many times. The chain uses TRBV20-1 and TRBJ2-1; 7 positions agree with TRBD2. The germline V gene encodes CDR1 DFQATT and CDR2 SNEGSKA (reference sequence). The trim removed 3 bases at V and 5 bases at J, leaving 4 bases unmatched. The CDR3 length is 13 residues. The CDR3 nucleotides read TGCAGTGCTAGGCGGGGGAGGAACAATGAGCAGTTCTTC. It is translated as CSARRGRNNEQFF.

In this sample, this clonotype turned up many times. V is TRBV19 and J is TRBJ2-7; D uncertain. Germline V CDR1 and CDR2: LNHDA, SQIVND (reference sequence). This CDR3 spans 15 amino acids. Trimming left V 0 bases short and J 3 bases short, with 12 bases between. For the CDR3, the DNA is TGTGCCAGTAGTATAGATTCACAGAGCAACTACGAGCAGTACTTC. Protein sequence: CASSIDSQSNYEQYF.

This clonotype was recorded many times. The chain joins TRBV6-6 to TRBJ2-5; no clear D. V was cut by 1 base and J by 2 bases, with 8 bases left in between. From germline, CDR1 is MNHNY and CDR2 SVGAGI (reference sequence). The CDR3 loop spans 14 amino acids. The CDR3 DNA reads TGTGCCAGCAGTTACTTTGAAGATCAAGAGACCCAGTACTTC. This sequence encodes CASSYFEDQETQYF.

This clonotype occurred many times. The chain has TRBV7-2 and TRBJ1-1; unclear D gene. This CDR3 has 16 amino acids. Germline CDR1 and CDR2: SGHTA and FQGNSA. V was cut by 5 bases and J by 0 bases, with 16 bases left in between. In DNA form, the CDR3 reads TGTGCCAGCAGCAAGATGTCGACTCAGCTGAACACTGAAGCTTTCTTT. Translated: CASSKMSTQLNTEAFF.

At least ten counts were recorded for this clonotype. This chain links TRBV6-2 or TRBV6-3 with TRBJ1-1; tentatively, D is TRBD1 (5 bases). CDR1 is MNHEY, CDR2 SVGEGT, per germline. This CDR3 comprises 18 residues. Trimming cost V 4 bases and J 4 bases, with 25 bases left between them. CDR3 region: CASSSPRFGTKSGTEAFF. DNA for the CDR3: TGTGCCAGCAGTTCCCCTAGATTCGGGACCAAGAGCGGCACTGAAGCTTTCTTT.

This clonotype has only a few counts. The V gene is TRBV11-2, the J gene TRBJ2-7; unclear D gene. The CDR3 totals 14 residues. Germline loops: CDR1 SGHAT, CDR2 FQNNGV. Trimming shortened V by 5 bases and J by 3 bases, and 14 bases separated the two germline ends. CDR3 DNA: TGTGCCAGCAGCCCCCTTAAAGGATACTACGAGCAGTACTTC. Translating it yields CASSPLKGYYEQYF.

This clonotype was seen just once. The V call is TRBV4-1, the J call TRBJ2-3; D tentatively fits TRBD1 or TRBD2 (6 bases each). Germline V gene data show CDR1 as MGHRA and CDR2 as YSYEKL. The CDR3 length is 15 residues. V was trimmed by 3 bases and J by 3 bases, leaving 13 bases between them. The CDR3 region has the DNA TGCGCCAGCAGCCAGTCGGGGGCGAGTACAGATACGCAGTATTTT. Its translation: CASSQSGASTDTQYF.

This clonotype was counted ten times or more. Compared with germline, one end of the junction differs, possibly owing to a read error. The V call is TRBV2, the J call TRBJ2-1; a possible D gene is TRBD2 (5 bases). The germline V gene has CDR1 SNHLY and CDR2 FYNNEI. The CDR3 has 15 residues. For the CDR3, the DNA is TGTGCCAGCCGTGATAGCCGAGGGACCTACAATGAGCAGTTCTTC. Protein: CASRDSRGTYNEQFF.

In this sample, this clonotype turned up many times. The rearrangement links TRBV7-2 to TRBJ2-5; D perhaps matches TRBD2 (7 bases). CDR3 size: 17 residues. The V end was cut by 5 bases, the J end by 2 bases, with 21 bases between. Per the germline V gene, CDR1 is SGHTA and CDR2 is FQGNSA. CDR3 sequence reads: CASSTAGHQPKQETQYF. The CDR3 DNA sequence: TGTGCCAGCAGCACAGCGGGACACCAACCTAAACAAGAGACCCAGTACTTC.

This clonotype was counted ten times or more. The V gene is TRBV7-6, the J gene TRBJ2-7, with D maybe TRBD1 (5 bases). Looked up from germline, CDR1 is SGHVS and CDR2 is FNYEAQ. CDR3 length: 13 residues. Trimming took 5 bases from V and 5 from J, leaving 13 bases between them. The DNA of the CDR3 is TGTGCCAGCAGCCCCAATCGCAGGGACGAGCAGTACTTC. Encoded protein: CASSPNRRDEQYF.

The V and J genes are TRBV20-1 and TRBJ2-1, with 7 bases that match TRBD2. Germline-derived CDR1 and CDR2 are DFQATT and SNEGSKA (reference sequence). This CDR3 region has 14 residues. The V segment lost 3 bases and the J segment 1 base; nucleotides outside the gene matches: 3. The CDR3 reads CSARASGSYNEQFF. The CDR3 DNA is TGCAGTGCTAGGGCTAGCGGATCCTACAATGAGCAGTTCTTC.